This is a list of T cell receptor beta chains from one sample in a study of identical twins. In TCRdb, the 5' RACE reads were re-called with MiXCR into one record per CDR3 protein. This table holds approximately 550,000 distinct CDR3 sequences, around 20% found once. This sample also appeared in a second study, on yellow fever vaccine responses in identical twins.

The source material was CD4+ T cells sorted from blood. These receptors were obtained from a woman aged 18-29 years in good health. The CDR3 runs from the conserved cysteine through the conserved F or W. Fields, in order: clone size, D gene, V gene, J gene, CDR3 DNA, CDR3 protein. The D gene is left open where the match is weak. Only some rows state a clone size, as once, few, many or a class for expanded clones.

abundance: .; d_gene: TRBD2; v_gene: TRBV29-1; j_gene: TRBJ2-4; CDR3nt: TGCAGCGCTCGGACTAGCGGAAAAAACATTCAGTACTTC; CDR3aa: CSARTSGKNIQYF
abundance: .; d_gene: .; v_gene: TRBV28; j_gene: TRBJ2-3; CDR3nt: TGTGCCAGCAGTTCTTCAGGAGGAGGGGCAGATACGCAGTATTTT; CDR3aa: CASSSSGGGADTQYF
abundance: .; d_gene: .; v_gene: TRBV3-1; j_gene: TRBJ1-2; CDR3nt: TGTGCCAGCAGCCAAGTGGCGGGTAACTATGGCTACACCTTC; CDR3aa: CASSQVAGNYGYTF
abundance: many; d_gene: .; v_gene: TRBV5-1; j_gene: TRBJ1-1; CDR3nt: TGCGCCAGCAGCTTGGGTACCGCCCACACTGAAGCTTTCTTT; CDR3aa: CASSLGTAHTEAFF
abundance: .; d_gene: .; v_gene: TRBV12-3/TRBV12-4; j_gene: TRBJ1-2; CDR3nt: TGTGCCAGCAGAAACAGGGAAGGGGGCTACACCTTC; CDR3aa: CASRNREGGYTF
abundance: few; d_gene: .; v_gene: TRBV4-1; j_gene: TRBJ2-7; CDR3nt: TGCGCCAGCAGCCAAGAAGGCAAGGGGGGGAGTGCGTACGAGCAGTACTTC; CDR3aa: CASSQEGKGGSAYEQYF
abundance: .; d_gene: TRBD2; v_gene: TRBV6-1; j_gene: TRBJ2-3; CDR3nt: TGTGCCAGTAGACTAGCGGGATTCACAGATACGCAGTATTTT; CDR3aa: CASRLAGFTDTQYF
abundance: few; d_gene: .; v_gene: TRBV28; j_gene: TRBJ2-5; CDR3nt: TGTGCCAGCAGACCAACCGGGAAGGGCGGAAAGACCCAGTACTTC; CDR3aa: CASRPTGKGGKTQYF
abundance: once; d_gene: .; v_gene: TRBV18; j_gene: TRBJ2-6; CDR3nt: TGTGCCAGCTCACCCGGTACTCGCTCTGGGGCCAACGTCCTGACTTTC; CDR3aa: CASSPGTRSGANVLTF
abundance: few; d_gene: .; v_gene: TRBV4-1; j_gene: TRBJ2-3; CDR3nt: TGCGCCAGCAGCCAAGGAGGAATAAAGGATACGCAGTATTTT; CDR3aa: CASSQGGIKDTQYF
abundance: few; d_gene: .; v_gene: TRBV3-1; j_gene: TRBJ2-3; CDR3nt: TGTGCCAGCAGCCACCAGGAGGGGGGACATCCAGGTGGAGGCACAGATACGCAGTATTTT; CDR3aa: CASSHQEGGHPGGGTDTQYF
abundance: .; d_gene: .; v_gene: TRBV7-8; j_gene: TRBJ2-3; CDR3nt: TGTGCCAGCAGCTTTTCGAGAGGGCCCACTCTAATAGATACGCAGTATTTT; CDR3aa: CASSFSRGPTLIDTQYF
abundance: .; d_gene: .; v_gene: TRBV9; j_gene: TRBJ1-2; CDR3nt: TGTGCCAGCGCCCGGGGCCAAGAAATTAAGTATGGCTACACCTTC; CDR3aa: CASARGQEIKYGYTF
abundance: few; d_gene: .; v_gene: TRBV6-1; j_gene: TRBJ1-1; CDR3nt: TGTGCCAGCAGTGAGATGGGGCGACGTGAAGCTTTCTTT; CDR3aa: CASSEMGRREAFF
abundance: .; d_gene: TRBD2; v_gene: TRBV7-9; j_gene: TRBJ2-3; CDR3nt: TGTGCCAGCAGCCGAGCGGGGAGCACAGATACGCAGTATTTT; CDR3aa: CASSRAGSTDTQYF
abundance: few; d_gene: .; v_gene: TRBV4-2; j_gene: TRBJ2-3; CDR3nt: TGTGCCAGCAGCCAAGTCGCTAGCTTGGGGGATACGCAGTATTTT; CDR3aa: CASSQVASLGDTQYF
abundance: .; d_gene: .; v_gene: TRBV5-5; j_gene: TRBJ2-1; CDR3nt: TGTGCCAGCGGCTTGGGTCCGGTGGGAAATGAGCAGTTCTTC; CDR3aa: CASGLGPVGNEQFF
abundance: .; d_gene: .; v_gene: TRBV5-1; j_gene: TRBJ1-2; CDR3nt: TGCGCCAGCAGCTTTACCCAGGGAAAGGACTACACCTTC; CDR3aa: CASSFTQGKDYTF
abundance: .; d_gene: .; v_gene: TRBV5-5; j_gene: TRBJ1-5; CDR3nt: TGTGCCAGCAGCTTGGGCAGACCTGCTGTTCAGCCCCAGCATTTT; CDR3aa: CASSLGRPAVQPQHF
abundance: few; d_gene: .; v_gene: TRBV10-3; j_gene: TRBJ2-5; CDR3nt: TGTGCCATCAGCAGTAATTGGGGTGGAGAGACCCAGTACTTC; CDR3aa: CAISSNWGGETQYF
abundance: few; d_gene: TRBD1; v_gene: TRBV5-1; j_gene: TRBJ2-2; CDR3nt: TGCGCCAGCCGACAGGGGGTATCCGGGGAGCTGTTTTTT; CDR3aa: CASRQGVSGELFF
abundance: .; d_gene: .; v_gene: TRBV15; j_gene: TRBJ2-3; CDR3nt: TGTGCCACCAGCGGCGGAGGGCAGGGTACGCAGTATTTT; CDR3aa: CATSGGGQGTQYF
abundance: .; d_gene: .; v_gene: TRBV12-3/TRBV12-4; j_gene: TRBJ2-3; CDR3nt: TGTGCCAGCAGTTTGGGGGGCCCCCAGGATACGCAGTGTTTT; CDR3aa: CASSLGGPQDTQCF
abundance: .; d_gene: .; v_gene: TRBV2; j_gene: TRBJ2-1; CDR3nt: TGTGCCAGCTGTTTAAAGGCCCCGGGCAGCTCAGACTACAATGAGCAGTTCTTC; CDR3aa: CASCLKAPGSSDYNEQFF
abundance: few; d_gene: .; v_gene: TRBV5-1; j_gene: TRBJ2-2; CDR3nt: TGCGCCAGCAGACCGACTAGCACCGGGGAGCTGTTTTTT; CDR3aa: CASRPTSTGELFF
abundance: few; d_gene: TRBD2; v_gene: TRBV11-2; j_gene: TRBJ2-3; CDR3nt: TGTGCCAGCAGCACACAAGCGGGGGGGCCTTTTGATACGCAGTATTTT; CDR3aa: CASSTQAGGPFDTQYF
abundance: .; d_gene: TRBD1; v_gene: TRBV5-5; j_gene: TRBJ2-5; CDR3nt: TGTGCCAGCAGCTTGAGGGACAGGGATCAGGGGACCCAGTACTTC; CDR3aa: CASSLRDRDQGTQYF
abundance: few; d_gene: .; v_gene: TRBV12-3/TRBV12-4; j_gene: TRBJ2-1; CDR3nt: TGTGCCAGCAGCCCCTTAGGGCTGAACAATGAGCAGTTCTTC; CDR3aa: CASSPLGLNNEQFF
abundance: few; d_gene: .; v_gene: TRBV24-1; j_gene: TRBJ2-1; CDR3nt: TGTGCCACCCAACGTGGGGGGGAGCAGTTCTTC; CDR3aa: CATQRGGEQFF
abundance: few; d_gene: .; v_gene: TRBV5-1; j_gene: TRBJ2-2; CDR3nt: TGCGCCAGCAGCTTACAGGTCGGGGAGCTGTTTTTT; CDR3aa: CASSLQVGELFF
abundance: .; d_gene: TRBD1; v_gene: TRBV24-1; j_gene: TRBJ2-2; CDR3nt: TGTGCCACCAGTGGAACAGGGGCCACCGGGGAGCTGTTTTTT; CDR3aa: CATSGTGATGELFF
abundance: .; d_gene: .; v_gene: TRBV10-2; j_gene: TRBJ2-2; CDR3nt: TGCGCCAGCAGTGGCTCCCCTATCGGCACCGGGGAGCTGTTTTTT; CDR3aa: CASSGSPIGTGELFF
abundance: .; d_gene: TRBD2; v_gene: TRBV6-5; j_gene: TRBJ2-7; CDR3nt: TGTGCCAGCAGTTACTGGACTAGCGGCTACGAGCAGTACTTC; CDR3aa: CASSYWTSGYEQYF
abundance: .; d_gene: TRBD2; v_gene: TRBV20-1; j_gene: TRBJ2-1; CDR3nt: TGCAGTGCTATCCATCCTAGCGGTGGTTACAATGAGCAGTTCTTC; CDR3aa: CSAIHPSGGYNEQFF
abundance: .; d_gene: .; v_gene: TRBV24-1; j_gene: TRBJ2-1; CDR3nt: TGTGCCACCAGTGATTTCCGGACTGATCTCTCCTACAATGAGCAGTTCTTC; CDR3aa: CATSDFRTDLSYNEQFF
abundance: .; d_gene: TRBD1; v_gene: TRBV12-3/TRBV12-4; j_gene: TRBJ2-5; CDR3nt: TGTGCCAGCAGAAAAGTGGGGACAGGGGAGACCCAGTACTTC; CDR3aa: CASRKVGTGETQYF
abundance: once; d_gene: TRBD2; v_gene: TRBV12-3/TRBV12-4; j_gene: TRBJ2-5; CDR3nt: TGTGCCAGCAGCCAGACTAGCATCCAAGAGACCCAGTACTTC; CDR3aa: CASSQTSIQETQYF
abundance: .; d_gene: .; v_gene: TRBV10-3; j_gene: TRBJ2-7; CDR3nt: TGTGCCATCAGTGACTGGCAAGAGCAGTACTTC; CDR3aa: CAISDWQEQYF
abundance: .; d_gene: .; v_gene: TRBV7-6; j_gene: TRBJ2-7; CDR3nt: TGTGCCAGCAGCTTAGCTAGTATCGGATACGAGCAGTACTTC; CDR3aa: CASSLASIGYEQYF
abundance: few; d_gene: .; v_gene: TRBV6-2/TRBV6-3; j_gene: TRBJ2-1; CDR3nt: TGTGCCAGCCTCAGGGCGGGGCTGGCGCAGAATGAGCAGTTCTTC; CDR3aa: CASLRAGLAQNEQFF
abundance: .; d_gene: .; v_gene: TRBV5-5; j_gene: TRBJ1-4; CDR3nt: TGTGCCAGCGGCCCGGGGGAGAGGAATGAAAAACTGTTTTTT; CDR3aa: CASGPGERNEKLFF
abundance: few; d_gene: .; v_gene: TRBV5-1; j_gene: TRBJ2-2; CDR3nt: TGCGCCAGCAGCACGGGACAACCAAACACCGGGGAGCTGTTTTTT; CDR3aa: CASSTGQPNTGELFF
abundance: .; d_gene: .; v_gene: TRBV12-1; j_gene: TRBJ2-2; CDR3nt: TGTGCCAGCAGCTTCACAGTTTGTTACGGAACCGGGGAGCTGTTTTTT; CDR3aa: CASSFTVCYGTGELFF